This T cell receptor (beta chain) was recovered during a study of post-analysis software for immune sequencing data. Study conclusions and caveats: Strong co-clustering by F measure was seen for same-batch samples. A few TRBV segments appeared more often in patients than in controls, and TRBV5-6, TRBV5-1 and TRBV20-1 were among these.

cDNA libraries for TCR beta contained unique molecular identifiers. TCRdb re-analysed the PCR reads in MiXCR, keeping a single row per CDR3 protein. The sample has about 770,000 distinct CDR3 sequences; just over 45% are singletons. As concerns this clonotype: Its target is not known.

The CDR3 loop spans 13 amino acids. V was trimmed by 2 bases and J by 5 bases, leaving 7 bases between them. Per the germline V gene, CDR1 is DFQATT and CDR2 is SNEGSKA (reference sequence). The V call is TRBV20-1, the J call TRBJ1-6; no definite D call. This TCR was recovered from a girl under 18 with multiple sclerosis. Sequenced input: blood. CDR3 sequence (DNA): TGCAGTGCTAGAACGGATAATAATTCACCCCTCCACTTT. It codes for CSARTDNNSPLHF.